This T cell receptor (beta chain) was found in a study of neurological immune-mediated disorders. Study-wide background: For the 35 or so multiple sclerosis patients, the disease was relapsing-remitting in some 31 and secondary progressive in 3. Study outcomes and limitations: The study found the most TCR clonal expansion in HTLV-1-associated myelopathy and the least in multiple sclerosis, below healthy controls.

As for the cDNA, it was generated by 5'RACE with 10-nucleotide random UMIs. Each CDR3 protein is one row after TCRdb ran MiXCR on the 5' RACE reads. The sample holds over 35,000 distinct CDR3 sequences, 2% to 3% seen once. Unsorted libraries used 2 million PBMCs kept at -80 degrees C. V gave up 0 bases and J gave up 7 bases, with 10 bases separating them. The germline V gene has CDR1 SGHRS and CDR2 YFSETQ. This CDR3 has 13 amino acids. This clonotype has at least ten counts. Its antigen remains unidentified. Input material: PBMCs. The V gene is TRBV5-1, the J gene TRBJ1-1; D uncertain. The receptor was isolated from a man between 50 and 59 years old with multiple sclerosis. CDR3 protein: CASSLAPQYEAFF. DNA for the CDR3: TGCGCCAGCAGCTTGGCCCCACAGTATGAAGCTTTCTTT.